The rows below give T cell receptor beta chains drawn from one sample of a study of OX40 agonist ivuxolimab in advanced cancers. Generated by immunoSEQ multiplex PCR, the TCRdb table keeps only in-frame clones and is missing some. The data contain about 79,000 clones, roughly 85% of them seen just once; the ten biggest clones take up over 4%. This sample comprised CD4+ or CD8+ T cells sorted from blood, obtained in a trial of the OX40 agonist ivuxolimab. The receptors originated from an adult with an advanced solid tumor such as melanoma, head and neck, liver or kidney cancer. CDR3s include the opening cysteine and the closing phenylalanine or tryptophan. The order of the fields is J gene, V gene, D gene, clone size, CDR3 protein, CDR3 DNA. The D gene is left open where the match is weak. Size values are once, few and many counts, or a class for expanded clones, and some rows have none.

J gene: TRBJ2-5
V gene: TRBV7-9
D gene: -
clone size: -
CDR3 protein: CASSLVTGSQETQYF
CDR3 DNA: TGTGCCAGCAGCTTAGTGACTGGGTCTCAAGAGACCCAGTACTTC

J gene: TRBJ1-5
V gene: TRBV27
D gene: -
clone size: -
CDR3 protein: CASSLVGDQPQHF
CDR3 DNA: TGTGCCAGCAGTTTAGTCGGAGATCAGCCCCAGCATTTT

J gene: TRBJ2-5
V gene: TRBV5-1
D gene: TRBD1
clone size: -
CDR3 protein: CASSLGQGGETQYF
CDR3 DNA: TGCGCCAGCAGCCTGGGACAGGGGGGAGAGACCCAGTACTTC

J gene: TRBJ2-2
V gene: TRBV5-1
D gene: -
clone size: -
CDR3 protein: CASSGTAGGGTGELFF
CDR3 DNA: TGCGCCAGCAGCGGGACAGCGGGTGGAGGCACCGGGGAGCTGTTTTTT

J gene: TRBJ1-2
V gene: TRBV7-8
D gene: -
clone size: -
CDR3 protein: CASSPRTFDYGYTF
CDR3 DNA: TGTGCCAGCAGCCCCAGGACGTTTGACTATGGCTACACCTTC

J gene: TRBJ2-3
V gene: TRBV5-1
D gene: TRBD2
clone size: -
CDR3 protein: CASSLEAGDTDTQYF
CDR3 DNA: TGCGCCAGCAGCTTGGAGGCGGGAGACACAGATACGCAGTATTTT

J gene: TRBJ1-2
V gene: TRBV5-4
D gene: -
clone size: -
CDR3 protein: CASSSLAGDYGYTF
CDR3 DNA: TGTGCCAGCAGCTCGCTTGCGGGGGACTATGGCTACACCTTC

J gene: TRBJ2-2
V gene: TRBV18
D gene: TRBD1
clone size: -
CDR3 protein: CASSPWTGEAGELFF
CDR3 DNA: TGTGCCAGCTCACCCTGGACAGGGGAGGCCGGGGAGCTGTTTTTT

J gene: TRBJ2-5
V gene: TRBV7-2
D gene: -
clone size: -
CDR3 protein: CASSLGLETQYF
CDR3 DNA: TGTGCCAGCAGCTTAGGTTTAGAGACCCAGTACTTC

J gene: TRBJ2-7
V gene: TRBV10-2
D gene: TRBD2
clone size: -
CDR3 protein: CASGVAGGFGEQYF
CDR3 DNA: TGCGCCAGCGGGGTAGCGGGAGGCTTCGGGGAGCAGTACTTC

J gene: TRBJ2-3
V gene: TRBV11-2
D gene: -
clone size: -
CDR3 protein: CASSYSGRTDTQYF
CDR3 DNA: TGTGCCAGCAGCTATAGCGGCCGCACAGATACGCAGTATTTT

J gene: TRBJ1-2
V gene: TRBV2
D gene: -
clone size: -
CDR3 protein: CASSEEEGWYGYTF
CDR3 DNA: TGTGCCAGCAGTGAGGAGGAGGGGTGGTATGGCTACACCTTC

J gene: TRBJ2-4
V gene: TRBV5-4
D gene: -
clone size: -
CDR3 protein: CASSLGGFQNIQYF
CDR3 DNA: TGTGCCAGCAGCTTGGGGGGGTTCCAAAACATTCAGTACTTC

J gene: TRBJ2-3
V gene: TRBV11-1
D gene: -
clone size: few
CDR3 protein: CASSGADTQYF
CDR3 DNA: TGTGCCAGCTCCGGGGCAGATACGCAGTATTTT

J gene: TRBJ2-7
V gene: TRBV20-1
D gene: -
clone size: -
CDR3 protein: CSARINYEQYF
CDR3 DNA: TGCAGTGCTAGAATTAACTACGAGCAGTACTTC

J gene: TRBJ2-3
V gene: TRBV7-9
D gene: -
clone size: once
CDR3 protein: CASSLGGADTQYF
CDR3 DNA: TGTGCCAGCAGCTTAGGAGGGGCAGATACGCAGTATTTT

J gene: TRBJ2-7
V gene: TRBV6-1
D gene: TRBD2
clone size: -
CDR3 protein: CASSAPGLAGYEQYF
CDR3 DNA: TGTGCCAGCAGCGCCCCGGGACTAGCGGGTTACGAGCAGTACTTC

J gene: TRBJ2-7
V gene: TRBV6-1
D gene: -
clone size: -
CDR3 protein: CASSEVRKGSLGISSYEQYF
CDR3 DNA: TGTGCCAGCAGTGAAGTACGGAAAGGGTCTTTAGGGATAAGCTCCTACGAGCAGTACTTC

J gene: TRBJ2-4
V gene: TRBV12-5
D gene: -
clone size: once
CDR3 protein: CASGPPDRIAKNIQYF
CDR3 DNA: TGTGCTAGTGGTCCCCCCGACCGGATAGCCAAAAACATTCAGTACTTC

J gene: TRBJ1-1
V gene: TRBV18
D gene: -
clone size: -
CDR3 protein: CASSLTPVTGTDTEAFF
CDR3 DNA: TGTGCCAGCTCACTAACCCCTGTTACGGGAACGGACACTGAAGCTTTCTTT

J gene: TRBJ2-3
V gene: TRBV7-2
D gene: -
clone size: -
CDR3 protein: CASSLGGNTQYF
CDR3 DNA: TGTGCCAGCAGCTTAGGGGGAAATACGCAGTATTTT

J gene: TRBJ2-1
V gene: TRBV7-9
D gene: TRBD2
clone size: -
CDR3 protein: CASRSGTSGRSSYNEQFF
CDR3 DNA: TGTGCCAGCAGGTCCGGGACTAGCGGGAGGAGCTCCTACAATGAGCAGTTCTTC

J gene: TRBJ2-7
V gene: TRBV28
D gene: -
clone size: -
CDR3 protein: CASSPLYEQYF
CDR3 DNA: TGTGCCAGCAGCCCCCTATACGAGCAGTACTTC

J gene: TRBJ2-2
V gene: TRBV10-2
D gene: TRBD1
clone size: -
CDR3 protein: CASSLDRGQTGELFF
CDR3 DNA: TGCGCCAGCAGTCTCGACAGGGGGCAAACCGGGGAGCTGTTTTTT

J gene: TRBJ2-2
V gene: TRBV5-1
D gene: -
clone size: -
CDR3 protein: CASSLVLSGELFF
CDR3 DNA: TGCGCCAGCAGCTTGGTTTTGTCCGGGGAGCTGTTTTTT

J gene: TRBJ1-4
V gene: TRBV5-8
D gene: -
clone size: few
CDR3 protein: CASSWQELGGEKLFF
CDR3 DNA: TGTGCCAGCAGCTGGCAGGAATTGGGCGGAGAAAAACTGTTTTTT

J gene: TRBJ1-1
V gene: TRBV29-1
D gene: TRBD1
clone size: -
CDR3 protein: CSARQGRAEAFF
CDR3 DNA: TGCAGCGCTAGACAGGGCCGGGCTGAAGCTTTCTTT

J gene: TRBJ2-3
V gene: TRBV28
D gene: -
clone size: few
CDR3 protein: CASSLPGTSTDTQYF
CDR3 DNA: TGTGCCAGCAGTTTACCCGGGACTAGCACAGATACGCAGTATTTT

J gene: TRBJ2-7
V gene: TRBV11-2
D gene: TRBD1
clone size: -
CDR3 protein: CASSRLDRGEQYF
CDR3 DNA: TGTGCCAGCAGCCGGCTAGACAGGGGCGAGCAGTACTTC

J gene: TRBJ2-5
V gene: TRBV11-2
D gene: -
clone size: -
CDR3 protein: CASSLEGASGEWETQYF
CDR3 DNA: TGTGCCAGCAGCTTAGAGGGGGCTAGCGGTGAATGGGAGACCCAGTACTTC

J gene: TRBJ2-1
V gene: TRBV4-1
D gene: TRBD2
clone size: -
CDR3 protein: CASSHLAGGPAIRGEQFF
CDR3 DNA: TGCGCCAGCAGCCATCTAGCGGGAGGGCCGGCCATACGAGGTGAGCAGTTCTTC

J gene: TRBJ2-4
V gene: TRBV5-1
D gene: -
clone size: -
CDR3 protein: CASSSPAGGDIQYF
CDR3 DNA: TGCGCCAGCAGCTCCCCAGCGGGTGGGGACATTCAGTACTTC

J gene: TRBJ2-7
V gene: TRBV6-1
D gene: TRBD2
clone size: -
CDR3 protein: CASSKAGAISYEQYF
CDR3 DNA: TGTGCCAGCAGTAAAGCGGGAGCGATATCCTACGAGCAGTACTTC

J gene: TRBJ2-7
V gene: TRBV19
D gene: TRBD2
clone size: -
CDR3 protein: CASSKTSGRGEQYF
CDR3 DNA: TGTGCCAGTAGCAAGACTAGCGGGAGAGGTGAGCAGTACTTC

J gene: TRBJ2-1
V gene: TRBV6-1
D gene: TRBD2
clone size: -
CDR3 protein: CASSNSGLNNEQFF
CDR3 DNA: TGTGCCAGCAGTAATAGCGGGCTGAACAATGAGCAGTTCTTC

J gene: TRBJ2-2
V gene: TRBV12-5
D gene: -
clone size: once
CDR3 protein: CASGALRTTNTGELFF
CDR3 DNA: TGTGCTAGTGGAGCCCTGAGGACAACGAACACCGGGGAGCTGTTTTTT